This T cell receptor beta chain was sequenced during a study of blood T cell repertoires in COVID-19. Background on the study: Some COVID-19 samples were acute and others convalescent; all came from the United States, Italy and Spain. Sample material is recorded as cDNA or gDNA derived from T cells, B-cell-depleted T cells, or PBMCs.

V lost 4 bases to trimming and J lost 13 bases; unmatched junction nucleotides: 5. CDR3 length: 12 residues. CDR1 and CDR2 (germline): LGHDT, YNNKEL (reference sequence). Original analysis: From reference gene primer amplification, estimates of nucleated cell counts were derived. Clones were read by immunoSEQ multiplex PCR, and TCRdb kept only the in-frame ones, dropping some. The V and J calls and the clone size are those of that table, but D and trimming were determined from the DNA. Of about 380,000 clones listed, roughly 80% are singletons. The J gene is TRBJ1-4, the V gene TRBV3-1 (or the pseudogene TRBV3-2); 8 bases map to TRBD1. The sequencing input was peripheral blood. This TCR derives from a human donor with acute or convalescent COVID-19. The donor label of this sample is uncertain. CDR3 in amino acids: CASSLDRGRLFF. CDR3 bases: TGTGCCAGCAGCCTCGACAGGGGAAGACTGTTTTTT.